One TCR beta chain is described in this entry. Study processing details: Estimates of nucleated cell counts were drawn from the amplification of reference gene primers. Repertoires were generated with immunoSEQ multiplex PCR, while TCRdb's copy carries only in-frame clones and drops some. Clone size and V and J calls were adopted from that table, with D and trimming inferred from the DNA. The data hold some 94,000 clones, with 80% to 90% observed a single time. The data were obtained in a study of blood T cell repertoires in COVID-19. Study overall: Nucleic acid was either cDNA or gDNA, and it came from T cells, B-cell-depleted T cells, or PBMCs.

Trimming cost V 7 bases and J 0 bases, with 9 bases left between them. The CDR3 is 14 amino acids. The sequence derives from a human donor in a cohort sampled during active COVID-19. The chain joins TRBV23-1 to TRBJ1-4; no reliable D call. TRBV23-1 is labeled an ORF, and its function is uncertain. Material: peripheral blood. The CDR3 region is CASTLLATNEKLFF. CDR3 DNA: TGCGCCAGCACACTTCTCGCAACTAATGAAAAACTGTTTTTT.